This T cell receptor beta chain was sequenced for a study of STAT5B mutations in CD4+ large granular lymphocyte leukemia. Profiled with immunoSEQ multiplex PCR; TCRdb holds only in-frame clones, not every one. The repertoire consists of around 38,000 clones, with 70% to 90% occurring once and the leading ten covering roughly 3.2%. Trimming shortened V by 3 bases and J by 8 bases, and 17 bases separated the two germline ends. Germline CDR1 reads MDHEN; CDR2 reads SYDVKM. The CDR3 spans 15 residues. Sequencing input: CD4+ T cells from blood buffy coats. This TCR was sampled from a human donor in good health. The chain is built from TRBV28 and TRBJ2-1; possibly TRBD1 for D (5 bases). The CDR3 reads CASSLIVRRGHEQFF. In DNA form, the CDR3 reads TGTGCCAGCAGTTTGATAGTCCGAAGGGGCCATGAGCAGTTCTTC.